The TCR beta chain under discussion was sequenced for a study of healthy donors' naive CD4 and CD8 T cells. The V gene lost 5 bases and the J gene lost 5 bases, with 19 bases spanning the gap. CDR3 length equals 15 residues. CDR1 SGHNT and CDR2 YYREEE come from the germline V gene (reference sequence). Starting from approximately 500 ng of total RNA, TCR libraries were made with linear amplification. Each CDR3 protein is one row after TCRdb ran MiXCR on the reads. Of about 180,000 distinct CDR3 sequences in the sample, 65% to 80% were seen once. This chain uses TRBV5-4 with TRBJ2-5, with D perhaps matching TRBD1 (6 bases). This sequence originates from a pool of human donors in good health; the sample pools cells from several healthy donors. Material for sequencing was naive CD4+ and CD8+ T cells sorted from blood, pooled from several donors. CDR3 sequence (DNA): TGTGCCAGCAGACGCTCCGGGACACCGATGGAGACCCAGTACTTC. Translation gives CASRRSGTPMETQYF.